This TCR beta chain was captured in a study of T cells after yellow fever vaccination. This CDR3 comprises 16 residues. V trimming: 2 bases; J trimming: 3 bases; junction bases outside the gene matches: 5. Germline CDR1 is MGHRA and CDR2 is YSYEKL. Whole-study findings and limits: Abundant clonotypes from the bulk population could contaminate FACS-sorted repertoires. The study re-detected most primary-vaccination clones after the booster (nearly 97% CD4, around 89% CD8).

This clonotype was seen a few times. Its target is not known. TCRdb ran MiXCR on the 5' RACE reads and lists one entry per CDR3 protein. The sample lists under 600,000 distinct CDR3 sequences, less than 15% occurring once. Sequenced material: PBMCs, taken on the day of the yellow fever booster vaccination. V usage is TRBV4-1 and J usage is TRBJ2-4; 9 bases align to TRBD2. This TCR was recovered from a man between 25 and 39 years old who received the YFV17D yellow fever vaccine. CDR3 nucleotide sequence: TGCGCCAGCAGCCAACTAGCGGGGAAAGTCAAAAACATTCAGTACTTC. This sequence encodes CASSQLAGKVKNIQYF.